Presented here are 14 T cell receptor beta chains from one specimen sequenced in a study of control samples from healthy donors and cancer patients (dated by TCRdb to the early 2020s). Library method: the immunoSEQ multiplex PCR assay. TCRdb limited this immuneACCESS table to in-frame rearrangements with V and J called. A share of clones is missing; checked studies link under half to unresolved V genes, and the rest is unexplained. In this sample the table shows roughly 120,000 clones, about 95% of which occur a single time. The ten biggest clones cover less than 4% of the sample. The sample taken for sequencing was blood. The receptors come from a man between 25 and 39 years old in good health.

The rearrangement links TRBV6-5 to TRBJ1-1, with D tentatively TRBD1 (6 bases). Germline CDR1 is MNHEY and CDR2 is SVGAGI. This CDR3 has 12 residues. V lost 4 bases and J 11 bases, leaving 14 bases between the germline ends. This CDR3 reads CASSWGGGEAFF. In DNA, the CDR3 is TGTGCCAGCAGTTGGGGGGGCGGGGAGGCTTTCTTT.

V gene TRBV2 combines with J gene TRBJ2-5; 11 nucleotides agree with TRBD1. Germline V lookup: CDR1 SNHLY, CDR2 FYNNEI. This CDR3 contains 15 residues. Trimming removed 7 bases from V and 2 bases from J; junction bases left unmatched: 6. For the CDR3, the DNA is TGTGCCAGCACCGGGACAGGGGGAGGACAAGAGACCCAGTACTTC. Protein: CASTGTGGGQETQYF.

The V call is TRBV12-3 or TRBV12-4, the J call TRBJ2-1, with 7 bases identical to TRBD1. The junction had 4 bases not matched to a gene; V was cut back by 3 bases and J by 8 bases. There are 13 residues in the CDR3. In nucleotides, the CDR3 is TGTGCCAGCAGTTTTAGGGGGCGCTATGAGCAGTTCTTC. It yields the protein CASSFRGRYEQFF.

The chain joins TRBV19 to TRBJ1-5, with D tentatively TRBD1 (5 bases). CDR1 is LNHDA, CDR2 SQIVND, per germline (reference sequence). Trimming shortened V by 5 bases and J by 0 bases, and 17 bases separated the two germline ends. This CDR3 comprises 17 residues. The CDR3 is CASSLRGGGDSNQPQHF. DNA of the CDR3: TGTGCCAGTAGTCTCCGAGGCGGGGGAGATAGCAATCAGCCCCAGCATTTT.

Written as DNA, the CDR3 is TGTGCCAGCAGTGAAGCGGGGGGCTCCTACAATGAGCAGTTCTTC. This sequence encodes CASSEAGGSYNEQFF. The rearrangement joins TRBV6-1 to TRBJ2-1; D perhaps matches TRBD2 (6 bases). This CDR3 contains 15 residues. CDR1 is MNHNS and CDR2 is SASEGT in the germline V gene. V dropped 0 bases and J dropped 0 bases, with 6 bases sitting between them.

The V call is TRBV7-5, the J call TRBJ1-5; the DNA was not compared with TRBD1, the D call given in the table. TRBV7-5 is annotated as a pseudogene. The CDR3 is 18 residues long. The DNA of the CDR3 is TGTGTCAGAAGCGGGAGACACAGGGGGCTGAAGAGCAATCAGCCCCAGCATTTT. This sequence encodes CVRSGRHRGLKSNQPQHF.

The gene calls are TRBV12-5 and TRBJ1-5; D remains ambiguous. V was cut by 1 base and J by 5 bases, with 18 bases left in between. Germline V lookup: CDR1 LGHNT, CDR2 FRNRAP. The CDR3 contains 17 residues. CDR3 protein: CASGLGPERKRYQPQHF. The CDR3 coding sequence is TGTGCTAGTGGTTTGGGCCCCGAGAGGAAACGGTATCAGCCCCAGCATTTT.

This clone was counted between two and nine times. J is TRBJ2-7 and V is TRBV27; the D call may be TRBD1 or TRBD2 (5 bases each). This CDR3 comprises 15 residues. CDR1 is MNHEY and CDR2 is SMNVEV in the germline V gene (reference sequence). V was clipped by 2 bases and J by 3 bases, with 14 bases between them. The CDR3 bases are TGTGCCAGCAGTTTAGCGACAGAACTAGGCTACGAGCAGTACTTC. It yields the protein CASSLATELGYEQYF.

In nucleotides, the CDR3 is TGTGCCAGCAGCTTTTTAAGGGAATTGAATCAGCCCCAGCATTTT. Translating gives CASSFLRELNQPQHF. The chain couples TRBV11-2 to TRBJ1-5; no clear D gene. The CDR3 covers 15 residues. Trimming shortened V by 3 bases and J by 4 bases, and 13 bases separated the two germline ends. Germline V gene data show CDR1 as SGHAT and CDR2 as FQNNGV.

The V and J genes are TRBV9 and TRBJ1-1; the D is unclear. CDR3 length equals 13 residues. The ends were cut back, 2 bases at V and 0 bases at J, with 5 bases in the middle. Germline assignment: CDR1 SGDLS and CDR2 YYNGEE. CDR3 bases: TGTGCCAGCAGCGTCCAGGTGAACACTGAAGCTTTCTTT. It translates to CASSVQVNTEAFF.

This rearrangement joins TRBV6-6 to TRBJ2-7, with D perhaps TRBD1 or TRBD2 (7 bases each). CDR1 and CDR2 (germline): MNHNY, SVGAGI (reference sequence). Trimming took off 8 bases at V and 3 bases at J, with 14 bases between the two ends. CDR3 length: 13 amino acids. The CDR3 loop is CASSGGEHYEQYF. For the CDR3, the DNA is TGTGCCAGCTCAGGGGGGGAACACTACGAGCAGTACTTC.

Only one count was recorded for this clone. The chain is built from TRBV30 and TRBJ2-4, with D hard to call. The CDR3 runs 11 residues. Looked up from germline, CDR1 is GTSNPN and CDR2 is SVGIG (reference sequence). Trimming took 0 bases from V and 3 from J, leaving 0 bases between them. This CDR3 is CAWSVKNIQYF. In DNA, the CDR3 is TGTGCCTGGAGTGTCAAAAACATTCAGTACTTC.

The chain couples TRBV4-3 to TRBJ1-5; D is ambiguous. The CDR3 covers 14 residues. Germline V gene lookup returns CDR1 LGHNA and CDR2 YSLEER. Deletions cut 1 base from V and 2 bases from J, with 6 bases between. The CDR3 protein is CASSQVRGNQPQHF. The CDR3 bases are TGCGCCAGCAGCCAAGTACGGGGCAATCAGCCCCAGCATTTT.

The gene calls are TRBV11-2 and TRBJ2-6, with D perhaps matching TRBD1 (5 bases). Trimming took 6 bases from V and 4 from J, leaving 19 bases between them. The CDR3 consists of 17 residues. The germline gives CDR1 SGHAT, CDR2 FQNNGV. The DNA of the CDR3 is TGTGCCAGCAGGTATCCCGGCAGGGCGCGGGGGGCCAACGTCCTGACTTTC. This sequence encodes CASRYPGRARGANVLTF. The full variable domain, completed using reference TRBV11-2 and TRBJ2-6, is EAGVAQSPRYKIIEKRQSVAFWCNPISGHATLYWYQQILGQGPKLLIQFQNNGVVDDSQLPKDRFSAERLKGVDSTLKIQPAKLEDSAVYLCASRYPGRARGANVLTFGAGSRLTVL.